This T cell receptor beta chain was found in a study of cytomegalovirus exposure and HLA in healthy donors. Germline values: CDR1 PRHDT, CDR2 FYEKMQ (reference sequence). The CDR3 sequence is 13 residues long. V lost 3 bases and J lost 12; bases outside the gene matches: 10. PCR employed 60 Vbeta and 13 Jbeta primers. Libraries were prepared by immunoSEQ multiplex PCR; TCRdb keeps only in-frame clonotypes and omits some of them. The sample lists under 200,000 clones; about 84% were seen once. The sequenced material came from PBMCs. V is TRBV13 and J is TRBJ1-2; TRBD1 matches 7 bases. The source of this sequence is a man aged 45-65 years in good health and CMV-seronegative. This CDR3 is CASSFRDSPRDTF. DNA for the CDR3: TGTGCCAGCAGCTTCCGGGACAGCCCTCGAGACACCTTC. Filled out from reference TRBV13 and TRBJ1-2, the complete variable domain reads AAGVIQSPRHLIKEKRETATLKCYPIPRHDTVYWYQQGPGQDPQFLISFYEKMQSDKGSIPDRFSAQQFSDYHSELNMSSLELGDSALYFCASSFRDSPRDTFGSGTRLTVV.